A selection of T cell receptor beta chains follows, all from one sample in a study of T cell responses to AZD1222 COVID-19 vaccine. This table comes from immunoSEQ multiplex PCR, and its TCRdb copy is limited to in-frame clones, with some not included. Counted here are roughly 120,000 clones, 70% to 85% occurring once; the ten biggest clones make up about 6%. The sequencing here drew on peripheral blood, taken on day 0 of AZD1222 vaccination. These receptors all come from an adult in good health. CDR3s include the opening cysteine and the closing phenylalanine or tryptophan. The D gene is left open where the match is weak. Not every row has a clone size; where given, it reads once, few, many or a size class.

v_call: TRBV30
d_call: -
clone_size: -
j_call: TRBJ2-7
cdr3_length: 15
cdr3_aa: CAWSVRVPTRYEQYF

v_call: TRBV5-1
d_call: -
clone_size: -
j_call: TRBJ2-2
cdr3_length: 14
cdr3_aa: CASSLGGNTGELFF

v_call: TRBV6-5
d_call: -
clone_size: -
j_call: TRBJ1-5
cdr3_length: 12
cdr3_aa: CASNPVGQPQHF

v_call: TRBV4-3
d_call: TRBD1
clone_size: -
j_call: TRBJ1-1
cdr3_length: 16
cdr3_aa: CASSQGLTGKNTEAFF

v_call: TRBV7-2
d_call: -
clone_size: -
j_call: TRBJ1-2
cdr3_length: 13
cdr3_aa: CASSFGGSYGYTF

v_call: TRBV18
d_call: -
clone_size: -
j_call: TRBJ2-1
cdr3_length: 14
cdr3_aa: CASSPLGLVNEQFF

v_call: TRBV28
d_call: -
clone_size: -
j_call: TRBJ1-5
cdr3_length: 12
cdr3_aa: CASSRWNQPQHF

v_call: TRBV6-5
d_call: -
clone_size: -
j_call: TRBJ1-2
cdr3_length: 13
cdr3_aa: CASSQFDNYGYTF

v_call: TRBV28
d_call: TRBD2
clone_size: -
j_call: TRBJ2-7
cdr3_length: 11
cdr3_aa: CASRGGYEQYF

v_call: TRBV6-2/TRBV6-3
d_call: -
clone_size: few
j_call: TRBJ1-3
cdr3_length: 16
cdr3_aa: CASSDEAGTVGNTIYF